This T cell receptor (beta chain) was sequenced for a study of technical replicates of blood from a few donors. Sequencing used immunoSEQ multiplex PCR; TCRdb keeps in-frame clones, though not all of them. The sample lists approximately 76,000 clones; 65% to 90% were seen once. This clone was observed a few times. Germline V gene lookup returns CDR1 MNHEY and CDR2 SMNVEV (reference sequence). The CDR3 is 14 amino acids. Trimming pared 5 bases from V and 1 base from J, leaving 11 bases between. Material for sequencing was PBMCs. This chain joins TRBV27 and TRBJ1-1; maybe TRBD1 (5 bases). The sequence derives from a human donor in good health. Some clones in this sample may be carry-over from other donors' samples. For the CDR3, the DNA is TGTGCCAGCAGTCCCCAGGGCGGGAACACTGAAGCTTTCTTT. Translating gives CASSPQGGNTEAFF.